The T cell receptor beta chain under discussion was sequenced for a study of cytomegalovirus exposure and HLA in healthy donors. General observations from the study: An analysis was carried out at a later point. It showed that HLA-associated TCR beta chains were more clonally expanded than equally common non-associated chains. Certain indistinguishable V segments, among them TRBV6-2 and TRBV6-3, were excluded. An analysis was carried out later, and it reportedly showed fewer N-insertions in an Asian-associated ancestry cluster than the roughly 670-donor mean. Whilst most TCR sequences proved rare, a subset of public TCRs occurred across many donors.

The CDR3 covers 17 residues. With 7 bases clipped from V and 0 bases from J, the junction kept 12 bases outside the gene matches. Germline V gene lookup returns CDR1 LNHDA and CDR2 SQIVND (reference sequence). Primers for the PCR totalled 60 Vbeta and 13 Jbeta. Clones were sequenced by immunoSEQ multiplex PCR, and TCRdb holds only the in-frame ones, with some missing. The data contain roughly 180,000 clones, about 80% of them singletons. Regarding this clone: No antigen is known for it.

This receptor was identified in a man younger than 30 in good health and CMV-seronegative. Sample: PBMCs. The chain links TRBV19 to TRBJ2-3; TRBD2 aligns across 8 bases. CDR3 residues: CASTYRAREVSTDTQYF. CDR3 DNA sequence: TGTGCCAGTACCTACCGAGCGCGGGAGGTTAGCACAGATACGCAGTATTTT.